The 5 T cell receptor beta chains reported below all come from one sample, sequenced in a study of cytomegalovirus exposure and HLA in healthy donors. Both 60 Vbeta primers and 13 Jbeta primers went into the PCR. Only in-frame clones appear in the TCRdb table, and some are missing; sequencing was by immunoSEQ multiplex PCR. Recorded for this sample: roughly 73,000 clones. Sequencing was done on a sample of PBMCs. The receptors derive from a female donor in good health and CMV-seropositive.

For the CDR3, the DNA is TGTGCCAGCTTAGAGGATACGCAGTATTTT. The encoded protein is CASLEDTQYF. This chain links TRBV6-1 with TRBJ2-3; D gene uncertain. The CDR3 has 10 residues. Trimming stripped 8 bases from V and 6 bases from J, with 6 bases between. Germline loops: CDR1 MNHNS, CDR2 SASEGT.

The genes are TRBV28 and TRBJ1-2, with D possibly matching TRBD1 (5 bases). The CDR3 has 15 residues. V shed 4 bases and J shed 1 base, with 13 bases lying between them. Germline V lookup: CDR1 MDHEN, CDR2 SYDVKM. CDR3 residues: CASSSDKSGNYGYTF. The CDR3 DNA follows: TGTGCCAGCAGTTCGGACAAATCCGGTAACTATGGCTACACCTTC.

The rearrangement links TRBV28 to TRBJ1-2; D possibly corresponds to TRBD1 (5 bases). V was cut by 3 bases and J by 4 bases, with 12 bases left in between. The length of the CDR3 is 14 residues. Germline assignment: CDR1 MDHEN and CDR2 SYDVKM. The chain's CDR3 is CASSLAGLAYGYTF. The CDR3 coding sequence is TGTGCCAGCAGTTTGGCAGGGCTGGCCTATGGCTACACCTTC.

V and J are TRBV10-3 and TRBJ1-3; no clear D gene. The germline V gene has CDR1 ENHRY and CDR2 SYGVKD. The CDR3 is 14 residues long. V lost 8 bases to trimming and J lost 0 bases, with 11 bases between them. CDR3: CAISPASSGNTIYF. DNA for the CDR3: TGTGCCATCTCCCCAGCGAGCTCTGGAAACACCATATATTTT.

In DNA, the CDR3 is TGTGCCAGCAGCTTAACCCGGGACAGGGGCTCACCCCTCCACTTT. This gives the protein CASSLTRDRGSPLHF. The chain is built from TRBV7-2 and TRBJ1-6; 10 positions agree with TRBD1. V shed 2 bases, J shed 10 bases, and the junction held 5 bases outside the gene matches. CDR1 and CDR2 (germline): SGHTA, FQGNSA. The CDR3 extends over 15 amino acids.